Detailed here is one T cell receptor beta chain. This sample was included in a study of T cell changes during pregnancy in multiple sclerosis. Germline V gene lookup returns CDR1 SEHNR and CDR2 FQNEAQ (reference sequence). Trimming cost V 2 bases and J 1 base, with 9 bases left between them. This CDR3 spans 14 amino acids. The table came from immunoSEQ multiplex PCR; TCRdb's copy has only in-frame clones and leaves some out. The table lists under 50,000 clones, roughly 93% of them singletons. The specimen comprised CD8+ T cells from peripheral blood mononuclear cells, sampled after pregnancy. The chain employs TRBV7-9 and TRBJ2-7; weak D call: TRBD1 (5 bases). This sequence originates from a female donor with multiple sclerosis, enrolled in a pregnancy study. CDR3 amino acids: CASSLWNRSYEQYF. The CDR3 DNA sequence: TGTGCCAGCAGCTTATGGAACAGGTCCTACGAGCAGTACTTC.